Given below is one T cell receptor (beta chain) in context. The antigen remains undetermined. CDR1 GTSNPN and CDR2 SVGIG come from the germline V gene (reference sequence). This CDR3 is built from 11 residues. V lost 4 bases, J lost 8 bases, and 11 bases lay in between. This record belongs to a study of shared clonotypes between healthy human individuals. Findings of the study overall: Relative to clonotypes present in all four donors, those not shared had lower generation probabilities.

Original analysis: For the immunoSEQ data, sequences were junction-only without quality scores, so filtering differed. Generated by immunoSEQ multiplex PCR, the TCRdb table keeps only in-frame clones and is missing some. V and J calls plus clone size are reproduced from that table; the DNA served to infer D and trimming. There are some 1,400,000 clones in the sample; around 97% occur only once, and roughly 1.2% lies in the top ten. The sequenced sample was naive CD4+ T cells sorted from blood. As to subset: CD45RA+ positively selected. The genes are TRBV30 and TRBJ1-1; weak D call: TRBD1 (6 bases). The sequence derives from a man in his thirties or forties in good health. The CDR3 region is CAWTGQREAFF. CDR3 bases: TGTGCCTGGACCGGACAGAGAGAAGCTTTCTTT.